This entry describes one T cell receptor (beta chain). Mismatch with germline at one junction end may stem from a read error. The data stem from a study of blood T cell repertoires in COVID-19. For the study at large: The United States, Italy and Spain provided the acute and convalescent COVID-19 samples.

The protocol was immunoSEQ multiplex PCR, while the TCRdb copy is restricted to in-frame clones and leaves out a portion. This table has some 150,000 clones, around nine tenths appearing once. Germline V gene lookup returns CDR1 KGHSH and CDR2 LQKENI. The CDR3 runs to 14 residues. Sequenced sample: peripheral blood. The chain joins TRBV18 to TRBJ1-1, with 9 bases identical to TRBD1. This receptor was identified in a woman between 35 and 50 years old with acute or convalescent COVID-19. CDR3 sequence reads: CASLVGTGNAEAFF. The CDR3 bases are TGTGCCAGCTTGGTAGGGACAGGGAACGCTGAAGCTTTCTTT.